Listed below are T cell receptor beta chains from one sample, sequenced in a study of T cells in Graves' hyperthyroidism and ophthalmopathy. From the multiplex PCR reads, TCRdb called clonotypes with MiXCR, one entry per CDR3 protein. Of 400,000 to 600,000 distinct CDR3 sequences detected, 20% appear once; the ten largest clones hold roughly 29%. The specimen sequenced was blood. The receptors here all came from a man aged 18 to 29 with Graves' hyperthyroidism. Both conserved end residues are part of each CDR3. D genes are given only for firm matches. Clone size is shown for a subset of rows, as once, few, many or a class of expanded clone.

j_call d_call v_call cdr3_length clone_size cdr3_aa cdr3_nt
TRBJ2-7 . TRBV20-1 14 . CSARRLLADNEQYF TGCAGTGCTAGGAGGTTGTTAGCGGACAACGAGCAGTACTTC
TRBJ1-3 . TRBV27 17 many CASSIGGLQVSGNTIYF TGTGCCAGCAGTATCGGGGGGCTACAGGTCTCTGGAAACACCATATATTTT
TRBJ2-2 . TRBV7-8 15 . CATHPSNRVAGELFF TGTGCTACCCATCCCTCCAACAGGGTCGCCGGGGAGCTGTTTTTT
TRBJ2-5 TRBD2 TRBV13 19 many CASSSSRPQLAVGVETQYF TGTGCCAGCAGCTCCTCCCGTCCTCAACTAGCGGTGGGGGTAGAGACCCAGTACTTC
TRBJ2-5 . TRBV30 11 many CTWTREETQYF TGCACCTGGACCAGGGAAGAGACCCAGTACTTC
TRBJ1-3 . TRBV7-2 15 few CASSFSDASGNTIYF TGTGCCAGCAGCTTTAGCGATGCCTCTGGAAACACCATATATTTT
TRBJ1-1 . TRBV19 14 many CASRPGTLNTEAFF TGTGCCAGTAGGCCCGGCACCTTGAACACTGAAGCTTTCTTT
TRBJ1-2 . TRBV7-9 14 . CASSLWGDMGGYTF TGTGCCAGCAGCTTATGGGGTGATATGGGCGGCTACACCTTC
TRBJ1-5 . TRBV12-3/TRBV12-4 12 many CASSFGNQPQHF TGTGCCAGCAGTTTTGGGAATCAGCCCCAGCATTTT
TRBJ1-1 . TRBV6-1 13 few CASSGQPNTEAFF TGTGCCAGCAGTGGGCAGCCGAACACTGAAGCTTTCTTT
TRBJ2-7 TRBD1 TRBV7-2 17 . CASSLASHRGKSYEQYF TGTGCCAGCAGCTTAGCGTCGCACAGGGGCAAATCCTACGAGCAGTACTTC
TRBJ1-1 . TRBV5-1 14 many CASRLTEGRTEAFF TGCGCCAGCAGACTAACCGAAGGGAGGACTGAAGCTTTCTTT
TRBJ1-5 . TRBV12-3/TRBV12-4 15 . CASSLALGRGQPQHF TGTGCCAGCAGTTTAGCCTTGGGACGGGGTCAGCCCCAGCATTTT
TRBJ2-6 . TRBV7-8 16 many CASSPGRVSGANVLTF TGTGCCAGCAGCCCAGGGCGGGTCTCTGGGGCCAACGTCCTGACTTTC
TRBJ1-2 . TRBV4-1 16 . CASSQEPVGGKYGYTF TGCGCCAGCAGCCAAGAACCGGTGGGGGGGAAGTATGGCTACACCTTC
TRBJ1-1 . TRBV5-1 14 few CASSLGDRSTEAFF TGCGCCAGCAGCTTGGGAGATAGGAGCACTGAAGCTTTCTTT
TRBJ2-6 . TRBV6-5 17 . CASSYTTVYAGANVLTF TGTGCCAGCAGTTACACCACCGTTTACGCTGGGGCCAACGTCCTGACTTTC